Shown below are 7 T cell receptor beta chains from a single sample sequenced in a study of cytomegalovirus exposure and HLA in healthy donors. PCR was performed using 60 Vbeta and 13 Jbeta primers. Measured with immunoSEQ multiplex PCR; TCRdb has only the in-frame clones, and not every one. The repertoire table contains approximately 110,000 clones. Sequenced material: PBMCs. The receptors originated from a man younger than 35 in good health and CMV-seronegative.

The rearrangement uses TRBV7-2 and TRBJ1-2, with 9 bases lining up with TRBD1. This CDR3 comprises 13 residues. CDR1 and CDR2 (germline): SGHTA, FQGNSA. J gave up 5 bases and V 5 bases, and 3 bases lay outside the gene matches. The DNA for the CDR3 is TGTGCCAGCAGCCCAGGGACAGGGTATGGCTACACCTTC. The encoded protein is CASSPGTGYGYTF.

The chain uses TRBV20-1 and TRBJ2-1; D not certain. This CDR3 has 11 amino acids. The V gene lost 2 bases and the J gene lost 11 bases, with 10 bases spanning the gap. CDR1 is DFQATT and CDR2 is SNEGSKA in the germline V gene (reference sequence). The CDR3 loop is CSARRTEQQFF. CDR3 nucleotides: TGCAGTGCTAGACGTACGGAGCAGCAGTTCTTC.

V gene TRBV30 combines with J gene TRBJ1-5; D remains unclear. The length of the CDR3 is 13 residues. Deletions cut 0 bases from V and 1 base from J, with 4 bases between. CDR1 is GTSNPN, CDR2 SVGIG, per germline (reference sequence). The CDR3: CAWSVQSNQPQHF. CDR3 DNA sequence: TGTGCCTGGAGTGTACAGAGCAATCAGCCCCAGCATTTT.

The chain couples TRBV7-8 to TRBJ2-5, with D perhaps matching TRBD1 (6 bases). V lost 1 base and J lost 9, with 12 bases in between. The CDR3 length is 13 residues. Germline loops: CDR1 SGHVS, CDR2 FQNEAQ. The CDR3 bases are TGTGCCAGCAGCTTAGGGGGGCCCGGGGCCCAGTACTTC. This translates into CASSLGGPGAQYF.

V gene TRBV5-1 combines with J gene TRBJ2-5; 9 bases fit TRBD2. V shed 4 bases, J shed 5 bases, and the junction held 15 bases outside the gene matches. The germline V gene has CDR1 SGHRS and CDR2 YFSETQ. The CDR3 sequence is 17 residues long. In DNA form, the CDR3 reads TGCGCCAGCAGCCCCGACTGGCGGGGGGGCCCGCTCGAGACCCAGTACTTC. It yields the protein CASSPDWRGGPLETQYF.

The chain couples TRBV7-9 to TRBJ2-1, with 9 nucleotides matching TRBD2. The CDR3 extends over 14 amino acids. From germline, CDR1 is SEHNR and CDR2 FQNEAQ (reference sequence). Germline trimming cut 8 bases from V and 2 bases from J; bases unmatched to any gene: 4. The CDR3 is CASFPSGTYNEQFF. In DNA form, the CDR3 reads TGTGCCAGCTTCCCTAGCGGGACCTACAATGAGCAGTTCTTC. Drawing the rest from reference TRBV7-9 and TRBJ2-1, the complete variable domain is DTGVSQNPRHKITKRGQNVTFRCDPISEHNRLYWYRQTLGQGPEFLTYFQNEAQLEKSRLLSDRFSAERPKGSFSTLEIQRTEQGDSAMYLCASFPSGTYNEQFFGPGTRLTVL.

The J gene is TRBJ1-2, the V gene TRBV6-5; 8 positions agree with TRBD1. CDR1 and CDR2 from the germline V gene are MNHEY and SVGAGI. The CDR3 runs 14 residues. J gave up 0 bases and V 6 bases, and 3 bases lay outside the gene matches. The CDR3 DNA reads TGTGCCAGCAGATCAGGGGGCTCTAACTATGGCTACACCTTC. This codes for CASRSGGSNYGYTF.